This entry features one TCR beta chain sequence. From the 5' RACE reads, TCRdb called clonotypes with MiXCR, one entry per CDR3 protein. The profile shows hundreds of thousands of distinct CDR3 sequences, roughly a fifth of them singletons. The germline V gene has CDR1 LGHDT and CDR2 YNNKEL (reference sequence). The trim removed 6 bases at V and 5 bases at J, leaving 10 bases unmatched. This CDR3 spans 15 amino acids. This record comes from a study of T-cell memory formation after mild COVID-19. Study in general: For the most part, TCR clusters were specific to one donor.

This clonotype originated in an adult woman who had mild COVID-19 (a few samples of this study predate the infection). Cell type and time point are not known. Sequences were obtained from PBMCs or a T cell subset sorted from them (not recorded which). The chain couples TRBV3-1 to TRBJ2-1; 7 bases line up with TRBD2. CDR3 sequence reads: CASRPFWGRDNEQFF. DNA of the CDR3: TGTGCCAGCAGACCCTTTTGGGGGAGGGACAATGAGCAGTTCTTC.